These 26 T cell receptor beta chains were all obtained from the same sample, sequenced in a study of CD8 T cells in ankylosing spondylitis. Study-level findings and limits: One TCR beta motif, made up of several highly homologous variants, appeared characteristic of ankylosing spondylitis blood.

No antigens are known for them. TCRdb called the 5' RACE reads again in MiXCR, with one record for every CDR3 protein. The top ten clones hold just over 1% of a sample with about 440,000 distinct CDR3 sequences, 15% to 20% of them seen once. Specimen: blood, either unsorted or a sorted T cell fraction (not recorded which). These TCRs come from a male donor with ankylosing spondylitis.

The V call is TRBV10-3, the J call TRBJ1-3, with D maybe TRBD1 (6 bases). The CDR3 has 12 amino acids. Looked up from germline, CDR1 is ENHRY and CDR2 is SYGVKD. Trimming pared 9 bases from V and 2 bases from J, leaving 8 bases between. In DNA, the CDR3 is TGTGCCATTGCAGGGGCTGGAAACACCATATATTTT. Residues: CAIAGAGNTIYF.

This clonotype was recorded a few times. This chain links TRBV4-1 with TRBJ2-1; 14 bases are a match to TRBD2. Germline CDR1 reads MGHRA; CDR2 reads YSYEKL. The length of the CDR3 is 19 residues. The V segment lost 1 base and the J segment 0 bases; nucleotides outside the gene matches: 5. The CDR3 nucleotides are TGCGCCAGCAGCCAAGGACTAGCGGGGGGGACGAGCTCCTACAATGAGCAGTTCTTC. This sequence encodes CASSQGLAGGTSSYNEQFF.

This clonotype was counted between two and nine times. The chain recombines TRBV11-2 with TRBJ1-5; D not certain. Deletions cut 4 bases from V and 5 bases from J, with 6 bases between. CDR3 length equals 12 residues. Per germline, CDR1 SGHAT and CDR2 FQNNGV. CDR3 DNA sequence: TGTGCCAGCAGCTCTCCCTATCAGCCCCAGCATTTT. This translates into CASSSPYQPQHF.

This chain uses TRBV24-1 with TRBJ2-3; D not certain. Germline CDR1 KGHDR, CDR2 SFDVKD. The CDR3 length is 16 residues. The V and J ends lost 3 bases and 5 bases respectively, with 17 bases between them. The CDR3 protein is CATSDVASARIDTQYF. The CDR3 DNA is TGTGCCACCAGTGATGTCGCGTCAGCCAGGATAGATACGCAGTATTTT.

This clonotype was detected a few times. The chain joins TRBV2 to TRBJ2-1; TRBD2 matches at 8 bases. Losses at the gene ends were 3 bases for V and 16 bases for J; bases not matched to a gene: 11. Germline CDR1 SNHLY, CDR2 FYNNEI. The CDR3 has 13 residues. CDR3 coding DNA: TGTGCCAGCAGTGATATCCCCAGGACTAGCTACTTCTTC. Its translation is CASSDIPRTSYFF.

This clonotype has just a few counts. The chain joins TRBV20-1 to TRBJ2-3, with TRBD2 identical over 8 bases. CDR1 is DFQATT, CDR2 SNEGSKA, per germline (reference sequence). After removal of 3 bases from V and 5 bases from J, the junction contained 4 bases not matched to a gene. CDR3 length equals 13 residues. The CDR3 sequence is CSASPSGRDTQYF. The DNA of the CDR3 is TGCAGTGCTAGTCCTAGCGGGCGAGATACGCAGTATTTT.

This clonotype was observed at least ten times. The chain carries TRBV7-9 and TRBJ2-1; 13 bases agree with TRBD2. This CDR3 contains 15 residues. J lost 6 bases, V lost 1 base, and 0 bases had no gene match. The germline V gene has CDR1 SEHNR and CDR2 FQNEAQ (reference sequence). Here the CDR3 reads CASSLGTSGSNEQFF. The CDR3 DNA sequence: TGTGCCAGCAGCTTAGGGACTAGCGGGAGCAATGAGCAGTTCTTC.

V usage is TRBV20-1 and J usage is TRBJ2-3, with 9 bases matching TRBD2. The germline V gene has CDR1 DFQATT and CDR2 SNEGSKA (reference sequence). V was clipped by 6 bases and J by 6 bases; unmatched bases: 13. The CDR3 runs 15 residues. This CDR3 reads CSAYRAGGTMDTQYF. CDR3 DNA sequence: TGCAGTGCGTACCGGGCGGGGGGGACAATGGATACGCAGTATTTT.

The chain combines TRBV18 with TRBJ2-2; D unresolved. Germline CDR1 is KGHSH and CDR2 is LQKENI. V lost 4 bases and J lost 0, with 18 bases in between. The CDR3 has 18 amino acids. The CDR3 here is CASSLHSSPVPNTGELFF. As DNA, the CDR3 is TGTGCCAGCTCACTTCACTCCTCCCCCGTCCCGAACACCGGGGAGCTGTTTTTT. The full variable domain, its missing parts supplied by reference TRBV18 and TRBJ2-2, is NAGVMQNPRHLVRRRGQEARLRCSPMKGHSHVYWYRQLPEEGLKFMVYLQKENIIDESGMPKERFSAEFPKEGPSILRIQQVVRGDSAAYFCASSLHSSPVPNTGELFFGEGSRLTVL.

This clonotype was picked up a small number of times. This chain uses TRBV7-2 with TRBJ2-1, with 7 bases aligning to TRBD1. The CDR3 is 18 residues long. Trimming took 1 base from V and 0 from J; bases not matched to a gene: 9. Per the germline V gene, CDR1 is SGHTA and CDR2 is FQGNSA. The CDR3 bases are TGTGCCAGCAGCTTAGTGCTGGGACAGCTGAGCTCCTACAATGAGCAGTTCTTC. Translation: CASSLVLGQLSSYNEQFF. Supplemented by reference TRBV7-2 and TRBJ2-1, the full variable domain reads GAGVSQSPSNKVTEKGKDVELRCDPISGHTALYWYRQSLGQGLEFLIYFQGNSAPDKSGLPSDRFSAERTGGSVSTLTIQRTQQEDSAVYLCASSLVLGQLSSYNEQFFGPGTRLTVL.

This clonotype was counted many times. The chain has TRBV6-2 or TRBV6-3 and TRBJ2-7; 7 bases align to TRBD1. Trimming took 5 bases from V and 0 from J; bases not matched to a gene: 4. CDR1 and CDR2 (germline): MNHEY, SVGEGT. The CDR3 is 14 residues long. CDR3 residues: CASSNRGDSYEQYF. The CDR3 DNA follows: TGTGCCAGCAGTAACAGGGGCGACTCCTACGAGCAGTACTTC.

This clonotype turned up a few times. J is TRBJ1-1 and V is TRBV20-1, with TRBD1 identical over 8 bases. J gave up 1 base and V 6 bases, and 4 bases lay outside the gene matches. Germline V gene data show CDR1 as DFQATT and CDR2 as SNEGSKA (reference sequence). This CDR3 is built from 13 residues. The CDR3 nucleotides read TGCAGTGCAGGGGACAGGTCGAACACTGAAGCTTTCTTT. Protein: CSAGDRSNTEAFF.

A few counts support this clonotype. The chain joins TRBV5-1 to TRBJ2-5, with a possible D match to TRBD2 (5 bases). The germline CDR1 and CDR2 sequences are SGHRS and YFSETQ. V lost 0 bases and J lost 5, with 11 bases in between. The CDR3 runs to 14 residues. The CDR3 here is CASSLAVGVETQYF. CDR3 coding DNA: TGCGCCAGCAGCTTGGCGGTGGGAGTTGAGACCCAGTACTTC.

This clonotype occurred a few times. The chain joins TRBV7-2 to TRBJ1-1; D remains ambiguous. This CDR3 comprises 13 residues. From germline, CDR1 is SGHTA and CDR2 FQGNSA. The V end lost 5 bases, the J end lost 1 base, and 8 bases lay between the germline ends. This CDR3 reads CASSARENTEAFF. DNA of the CDR3: TGTGCCAGCAGCGCACGGGAGAACACTGAAGCTTTCTTT.

This clonotype is a singleton in its sample. The rearrangement links TRBV18 to TRBJ1-4; D unresolved. The CDR3 has 17 amino acids. Germline loops: CDR1 KGHSH, CDR2 LQKENI. V lost 5 bases and J lost 8, with 24 bases in between. The CDR3 spells CASSSALEPGVLEKLFF. CDR3 in DNA: TGTGCCAGCTCATCCGCTCTTGAGCCAGGCGTGTTGGAAAAACTGTTTTTT. Together with reference TRBV18 and TRBJ1-4, the CDR3 gives the full variable domain: NAGVMQNPRHLVRRRGQEARLRCSPMKGHSHVYWYRQLPEEGLKFMVYLQKENIIDESGMPKERFSAEFPKEGPSILRIQQVVRGDSAAYFCASSSALEPGVLEKLFFGSGTQLSVL.

This rearrangement joins TRBV7-9 to TRBJ2-1; D gene ambiguous. With 1 base removed from V and 8 bases from J, the gap between germline ends came to 9 bases. Looked up from germline, CDR1 is SEHNR and CDR2 is FQNEAQ (reference sequence). This CDR3 spans 13 amino acids. The CDR3 DNA follows: TGTGCCAGCAGCTTAGTTTCAGGTTATGAGCAGTTCTTC. Its translation: CASSLVSGYEQFF.

This chain links TRBV20-1 with TRBJ2-7, with unresolved D. Germline V CDR1 and CDR2: DFQATT, SNEGSKA (reference sequence). V was clipped by 3 bases and J by 5 bases, with 11 bases between them. The CDR3 runs 12 residues. CDR3 sequence reads: CSASGKGNEQYF. The CDR3 region has the DNA TGCAGTGCTAGTGGGAAGGGCAACGAGCAGTACTTC.

The chain employs TRBV28 and TRBJ2-1; D unclear. CDR1 and CDR2 from the germline V gene are MDHEN and SYDVKM. V lost 8 bases and J 7 bases, leaving 12 bases between the germline ends. CDR3 size: 12 residues. The CDR3 DNA is TGTGCCAGCGGTAGACCCCCAAATGAGCAGTTCTTC. This sequence encodes CASGRPPNEQFF.

The chain has TRBV15 and TRBJ2-1; TRBD1 might be the D (9 bases). Germline CDR1 LNHNV, CDR2 YYDKDF (reference sequence). V was trimmed by 0 bases and J by 4 bases, leaving 16 bases between them. The CDR3 consists of 17 residues. The CDR3 DNA is TGTGCCACCAGCAGAGATAGCGGGACAGGGAATTACAATGAGCAGTTCTTC. Translating it yields CATSRDSGTGNYNEQFF.

This clonotype showed up just a few times. The chain couples TRBV18 to TRBJ1-1; D is uncertain. Germline lookup yields CDR1 KGHSH and CDR2 LQKENI. This CDR3 is 15 amino acids long. Trimming cost V 2 bases and J 0 bases, with 10 bases left between them. The CDR3 bases are TGTGCCAGCTCACCAAACGACGAAATGAACACTGAAGCTTTCTTT. Translated, it gives CASSPNDEMNTEAFF.

V and J are TRBV5-1 and TRBJ1-5, with D perhaps matching TRBD1 (5 bases). This CDR3 spans 15 amino acids. Per the germline V gene, CDR1 is SGHRS and CDR2 is YFSETQ. V was pared by 3 bases and J by 3 bases, with 13 bases between. The CDR3 protein is CASSSVPGNNQPQHF. The CDR3 DNA follows: TGCGCCAGCAGCTCCGTTCCAGGGAACAATCAGCCCCAGCATTTT.

This chain connects TRBV5-1 to TRBJ2-1; D is perhaps TRBD2 (6 bases). Germline values: CDR1 SGHRS, CDR2 YFSETQ. This CDR3 has 16 residues. Trimming took off 2 bases at V and 1 base at J, with 13 bases between the two ends. Here the CDR3 DNA reads TGCGCCAGCAGCTTAGGAGGGATTTCTTCCTACAATGAGCAGTTCTTC. It specifies CASSLGGISSYNEQFF.

The CDR3 spells CASSLPLLAGGNEQFF. The CDR3 bases are TGTGCCAGCAGCCTACCACTCTTAGCGGGAGGGAATGAGCAGTTCTTC. V is TRBV7-8 and J is TRBJ2-1; 11 bases match TRBD2. This CDR3 is 16 amino acids long. From germline, CDR1 is SGHVS and CDR2 FQNEAQ. J lost 7 bases, V lost 5 bases, and 10 bases had no gene match.

This sequence joins TRBV15 and TRBJ2-1; 8 positions match TRBD2. This CDR3 comprises 16 residues. J lost 9 bases, V lost 3 bases, and 13 bases had no gene match. Germline CDR1 is LNHNV and CDR2 is YYDKDF (reference sequence). In nucleotides, the CDR3 is TGTGCCACCAGCAGGGCACTAGCGGTCCCACGAGGTGAGCAGTTCTTC. It codes for CATSRALAVPRGEQFF. Full variable domain (remainder filled in from reference TRBV15 and TRBJ2-1): DAMVIQNPRYQVTQFGKPVTLSCSQTLNHNVMYWYQQKSSQAPKLLFHYYDKDFNNEADTPDNFQSRRPNTSFCFLDIRSPGLGDTAMYLCATSRALAVPRGEQFFGPGTRLTVL.

The table lists this clonotype with a few counts. The J gene is TRBJ2-5, the V gene TRBV6-2 or TRBV6-3; perhaps TRBD1 as D (5 bases). The CDR3 has 15 amino acids. Trimming cost V 5 bases and J 2 bases, with 15 bases left between them. Looked up from germline, CDR1 is MNHEY and CDR2 is SVGEGT. DNA for the CDR3: TGTGCCAGCAGTCCCATGACAGTTAGACAAGAGACCCAGTACTTC. Its protein is CASSPMTVRQETQYF.

The chain joins TRBV5-1 to TRBJ1-1; unclear D gene. Trimming shortened V by 0 bases and J by 8 bases, and 5 bases separated the two germline ends. Germline CDR1 is SGHRS and CDR2 is YFSETQ. This CDR3 is 11 amino acids long. The CDR3 nucleotides read TGCGCCAGCAGCTTGGTAGGGGAAGCTTTCTTT. Protein product: CASSLVGEAFF.